What follows describes a single T cell receptor beta chain. The sample belongs to a study of blood T cell repertoires in COVID-19. In the original analysis: Amplification with reference gene primers provided the estimates of nucleated cell counts. Repertoires were generated with immunoSEQ multiplex PCR, while TCRdb's copy carries only in-frame clones and drops some. V and J calls and clone size are as listed in that table; D and trimming were resolved from the DNA. The sample shows some 200,000 clones, over 75% of them seen only once. Losses at the gene ends were 0 bases for V and 4 bases for J; bases not matched to a gene: 6. This CDR3 contains 16 residues. CDR1 is SEHNR and CDR2 is FQNEAQ in the germline V gene (reference sequence). In Seattle, patients joined the study during active infection and were tracked longitudinally.

This rearrangement joins TRBV7-9 to TRBJ2-1; TRBD2 matches at 7 bases. The sequenced material came from peripheral blood. The receptor's source is a man aged 45 to 65 with COVID-19, enrolled during active disease. This chain's CDR3 is CASSLAVAGGYNEQFF. In DNA, the CDR3 is TGTGCCAGCAGCTTAGCGGTAGCCGGGGGGTACAATGAGCAGTTCTTC.